In this sample, the clone carrying this T cell receptor (beta chain) turned up a few times. The antigen is unknown. This specimen belongs to a study of T-cell memory formation after mild COVID-19. Whole-study results and caveats: Some SARS-CoV-2-responding clones were already detected in memory before infection.

The CDR3 totals 19 residues. CDR1 and CDR2 from the germline V gene are SGHVS and FNYEAQ. The V segment lost 1 base and the J segment 6 bases; nucleotides outside the gene matches: 14. TCRdb re-derived calls from the 5' RACE reads in MiXCR, one entry per CDR3 protein. Of roughly 600,000 distinct CDR3 sequences in the sample, roughly 18% were seen once. This clonotype was obtained from an adult woman who had mild COVID-19 (a few samples of this study predate the infection). Cell type and time point are not known. The J gene is TRBJ2-5, the V gene TRBV7-6; TRBD2 agrees at 13 bases. The sequenced sample consisted of PBMCs or a T cell subset sorted from them (not recorded which). The CDR3 reads CASSLGTPTTSGRRKTQYF. CDR3 bases: TGTGCCAGCAGCTTAGGGACTCCGACGACTAGCGGGAGGCGGAAGACCCAGTACTTC.